This TCR beta chain was sequenced during a study of T cell changes during pregnancy in multiple sclerosis. Sequencing was performed with immunoSEQ multiplex PCR; in TCRdb, only in-frame clones are kept and a portion is missing. The sample yields about 50,000 clones, more than 85% seen once. The length of the CDR3 is 17 residues. Unmatched junction bases numbered 8, after V lost 4 bases and J lost 3 bases. Germline CDR1 MGHDK, CDR2 SYGVNS. The clonotype comes from a female donor with multiple sclerosis, enrolled in a pregnancy study. Here the sequenced sample was CD4+ T cells from peripheral blood mononuclear cells, taken after pregnancy. The chain has TRBV25-1 and TRBJ2-5; 13 nucleotides line up with TRBD2. The chain's CDR3 is CASSAAGTSGAKETQYF. The DNA for the CDR3 is TGTGCCAGCAGTGCCGCCGGGACTAGCGGGGCCAAAGAGACCCAGTACTTC. The variable domain in full, completed from reference TRBV25-1 and TRBJ2-5, reads EADIYQTPRYLVIGTGKKITLECSQTMGHDKMYWYQQDPGMELHLIHYSYGVNSTEKGDLSSESTVSRIRTEHFPLTLESARPSHTSQYLCASSAAGTSGAKETQYFGPGTRLLVL.